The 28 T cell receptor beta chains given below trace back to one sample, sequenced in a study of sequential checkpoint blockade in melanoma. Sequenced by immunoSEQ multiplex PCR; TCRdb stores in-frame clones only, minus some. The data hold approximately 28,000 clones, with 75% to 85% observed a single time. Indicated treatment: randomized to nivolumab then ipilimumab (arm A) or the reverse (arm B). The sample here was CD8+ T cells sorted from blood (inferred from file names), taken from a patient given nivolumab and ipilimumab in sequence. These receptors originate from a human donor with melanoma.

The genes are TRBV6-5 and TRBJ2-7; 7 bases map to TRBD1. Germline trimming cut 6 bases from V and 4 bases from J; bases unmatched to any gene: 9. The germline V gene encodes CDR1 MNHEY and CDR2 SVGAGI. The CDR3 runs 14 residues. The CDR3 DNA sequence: TGTGCCAGCAGAAAACAGGGGCGCTTTTACGAGCAGTACTTC. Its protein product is CASRKQGRFYEQYF.

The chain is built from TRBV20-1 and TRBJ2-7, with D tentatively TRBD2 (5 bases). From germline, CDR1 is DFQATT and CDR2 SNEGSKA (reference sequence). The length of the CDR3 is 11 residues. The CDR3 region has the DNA TGCAGCGCGGGCCCGTCCTACGAGCAGTACTTC. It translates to CSAGPSYEQYF.

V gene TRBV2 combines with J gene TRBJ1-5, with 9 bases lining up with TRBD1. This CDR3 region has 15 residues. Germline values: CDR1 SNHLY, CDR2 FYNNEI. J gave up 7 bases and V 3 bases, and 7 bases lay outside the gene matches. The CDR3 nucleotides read TGTGCCAGCAGTGATTACAGGGGGCAACACCAGCCCCAGCATTTT. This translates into CASSDYRGQHQPQHF.

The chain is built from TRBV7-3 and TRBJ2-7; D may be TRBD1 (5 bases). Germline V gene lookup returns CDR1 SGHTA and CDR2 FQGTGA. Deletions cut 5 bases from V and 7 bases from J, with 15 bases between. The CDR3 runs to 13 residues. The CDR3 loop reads CASSDDLSGEQYF. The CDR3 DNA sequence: TGTGCCAGCAGCGACGATTTATCAGGGGAGCAGTACTTC.

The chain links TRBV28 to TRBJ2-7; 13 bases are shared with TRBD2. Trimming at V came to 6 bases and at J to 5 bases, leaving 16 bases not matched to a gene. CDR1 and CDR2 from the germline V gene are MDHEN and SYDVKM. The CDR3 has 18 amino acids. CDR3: CASSAGTSGMVEGDEQYF. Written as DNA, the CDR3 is TGTGCCAGCAGCGCCGGGACTAGCGGGATGGTCGAAGGGGACGAGCAGTACTTC.

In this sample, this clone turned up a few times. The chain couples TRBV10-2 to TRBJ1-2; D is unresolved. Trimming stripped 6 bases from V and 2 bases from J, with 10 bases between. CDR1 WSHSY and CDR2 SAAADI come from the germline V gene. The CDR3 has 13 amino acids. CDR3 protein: CASRPGENYGYTF. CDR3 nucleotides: TGCGCCAGCAGGCCCGGGGAGAACTATGGCTACACCTTC.

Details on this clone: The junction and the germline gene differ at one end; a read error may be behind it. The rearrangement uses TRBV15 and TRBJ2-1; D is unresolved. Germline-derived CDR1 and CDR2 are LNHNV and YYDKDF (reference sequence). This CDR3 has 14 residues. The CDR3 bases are TGTGCCACCAGCAGAGAGCGGAACAACAATGAACAGTTCTTC. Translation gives CATSRERNNNEQFF.

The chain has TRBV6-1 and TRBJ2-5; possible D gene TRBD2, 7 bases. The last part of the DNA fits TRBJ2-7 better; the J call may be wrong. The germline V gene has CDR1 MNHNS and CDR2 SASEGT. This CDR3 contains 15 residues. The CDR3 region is CASSEGRGLPYEQYF. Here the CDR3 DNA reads TGTGCCAGCAGTGAAGGCAGGGGACTACCCTACGAGCAGTACTTC.

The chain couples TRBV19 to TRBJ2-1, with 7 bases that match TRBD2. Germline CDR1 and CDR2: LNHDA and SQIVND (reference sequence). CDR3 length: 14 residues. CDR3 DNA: TGTGCTTCAACCGTAGGAGGGAGGGGTAATGAGCAGTTCTTC. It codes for CASTVGGRGNEQFF.

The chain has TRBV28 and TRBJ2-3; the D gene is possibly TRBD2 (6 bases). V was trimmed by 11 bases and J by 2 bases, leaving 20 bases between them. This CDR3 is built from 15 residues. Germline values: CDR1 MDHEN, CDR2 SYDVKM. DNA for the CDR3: TGTGCCGCCTCACCCCGGGACTTCTCCACAGATACGCAGTATTTT. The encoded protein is CAASPRDFSTDTQYF.

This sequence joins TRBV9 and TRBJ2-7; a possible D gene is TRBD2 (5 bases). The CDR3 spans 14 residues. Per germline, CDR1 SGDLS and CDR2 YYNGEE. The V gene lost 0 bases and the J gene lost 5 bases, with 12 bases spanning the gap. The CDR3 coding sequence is TGTGCCAGCAGCGTAGGAGGGAGAGTCCACGAGCAGTACTTC. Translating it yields CASSVGGRVHEQYF.

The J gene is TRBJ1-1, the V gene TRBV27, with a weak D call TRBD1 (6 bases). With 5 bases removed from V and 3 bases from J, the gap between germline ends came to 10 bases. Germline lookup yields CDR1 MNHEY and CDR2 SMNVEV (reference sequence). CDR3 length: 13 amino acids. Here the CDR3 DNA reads TGTGCCAGCAGTGCGGACAGCTACACTGAAGCTTTCTTT. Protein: CASSADSYTEAFF.

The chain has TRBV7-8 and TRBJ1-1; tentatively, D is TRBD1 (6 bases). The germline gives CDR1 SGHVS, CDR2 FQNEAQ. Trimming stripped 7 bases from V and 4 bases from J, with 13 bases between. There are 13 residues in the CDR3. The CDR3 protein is CASNPGGLTEAFF. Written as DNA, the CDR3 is TGTGCCAGCAACCCGGGGGGGCTCACTGAAGCTTTCTTT.

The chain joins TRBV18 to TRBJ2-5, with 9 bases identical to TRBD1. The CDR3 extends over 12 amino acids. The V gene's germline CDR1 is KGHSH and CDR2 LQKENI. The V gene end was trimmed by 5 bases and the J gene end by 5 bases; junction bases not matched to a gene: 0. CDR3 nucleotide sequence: TGTGCCAGCTCAACAGGGGGCGAGACCCAGTACTTC. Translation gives CASSTGGETQYF.

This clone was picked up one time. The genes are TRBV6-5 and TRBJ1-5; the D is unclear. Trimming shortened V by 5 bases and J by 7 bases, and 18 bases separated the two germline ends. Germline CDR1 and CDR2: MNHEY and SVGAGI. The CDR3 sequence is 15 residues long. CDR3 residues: CASSASRGGLQPQHF. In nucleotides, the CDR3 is TGTGCCAGCAGTGCCTCTCGGGGAGGTCTACAGCCCCAGCATTTT.

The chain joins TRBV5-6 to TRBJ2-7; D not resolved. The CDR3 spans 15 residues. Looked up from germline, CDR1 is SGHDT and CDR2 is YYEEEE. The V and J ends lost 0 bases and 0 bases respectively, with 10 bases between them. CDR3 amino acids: CASSLGAGASYEQYF. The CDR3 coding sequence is TGTGCCAGCAGCTTGGGGGCAGGCGCCTCCTACGAGCAGTACTTC.

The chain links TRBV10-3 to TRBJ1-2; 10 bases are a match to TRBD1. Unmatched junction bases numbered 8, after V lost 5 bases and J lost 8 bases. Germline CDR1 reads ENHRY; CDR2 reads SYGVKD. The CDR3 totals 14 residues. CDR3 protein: CAISLDRGRDGYTF. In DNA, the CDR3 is TGTGCCATCAGTTTAGACAGGGGGCGCGACGGCTACACCTTC.

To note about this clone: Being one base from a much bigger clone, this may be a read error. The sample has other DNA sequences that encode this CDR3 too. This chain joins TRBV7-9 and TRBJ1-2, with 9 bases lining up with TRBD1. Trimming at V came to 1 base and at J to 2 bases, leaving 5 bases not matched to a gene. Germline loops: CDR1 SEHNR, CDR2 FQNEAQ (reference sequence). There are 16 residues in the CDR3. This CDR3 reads CASSLGLGQGNYGYTF. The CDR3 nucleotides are TGTGCCAGCAGCTTAGGGCTGGGACAGGGCAACTATGGCTACACCTTC.

Here the CDR3 DNA reads TGTGCCAGCAGCTTGGAAGGCGGGGGCTGGAATGGCTACACCTTC. As protein: CASSLEGGGWNGYTF. This chain links TRBV5-6 with TRBJ1-2; D possibly corresponds to TRBD1 (6 bases). With 0 bases removed from V and 6 bases from J, the gap between germline ends came to 15 bases. This CDR3 has 15 amino acids. CDR1 SGHDT and CDR2 YYEEEE come from the germline V gene.

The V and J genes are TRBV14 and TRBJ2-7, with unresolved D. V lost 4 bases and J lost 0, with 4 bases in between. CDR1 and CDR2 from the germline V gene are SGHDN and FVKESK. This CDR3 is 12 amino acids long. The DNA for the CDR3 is TGTGCCAGCAGCCCCGGCTCCTACGAGCAGTACTTC. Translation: CASSPGSYEQYF.

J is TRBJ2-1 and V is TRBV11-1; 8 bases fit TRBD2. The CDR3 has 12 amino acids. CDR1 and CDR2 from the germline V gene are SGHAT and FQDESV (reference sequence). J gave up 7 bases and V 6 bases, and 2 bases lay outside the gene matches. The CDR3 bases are TGTGCCAGCAGACGCGGGGGGAATGAGCAGTTCTTC. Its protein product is CASRRGGNEQFF.

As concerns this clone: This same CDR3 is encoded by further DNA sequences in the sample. The CDR3 sequence is CASSEAAAPHHGYTF. The CDR3 coding sequence is TGTGCCAGCAGTGAAGCTGCAGCGCCCCACCATGGCTACACCTTC. This sequence joins TRBV6-1 and TRBJ1-2; D is undetermined. There are 15 residues in the CDR3. Germline CDR1 and CDR2: MNHNS and SASEGT. Deletions cut 0 bases from V and 6 bases from J, with 14 bases between.

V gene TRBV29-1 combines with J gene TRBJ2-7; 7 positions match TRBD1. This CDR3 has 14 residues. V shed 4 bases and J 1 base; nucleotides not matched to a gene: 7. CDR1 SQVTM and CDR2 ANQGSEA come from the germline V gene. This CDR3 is CSVVGGQQSYEQYF. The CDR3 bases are TGCAGCGTTGTTGGGGGACAGCAGTCCTACGAGCAGTACTTC.

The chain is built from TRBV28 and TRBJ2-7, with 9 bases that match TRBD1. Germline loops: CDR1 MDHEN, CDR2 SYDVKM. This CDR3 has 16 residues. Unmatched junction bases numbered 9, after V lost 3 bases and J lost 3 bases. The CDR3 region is CASSFHGTGKDYEQYF. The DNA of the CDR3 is TGTGCCAGCAGTTTCCACGGGACAGGGAAAGACTACGAGCAGTACTTC.

The CDR3 bases are TGTGCCAGTCAGGCCAGCTCCTACAATGAGCAGTTCTTC. Protein product: CASQASSYNEQFF. The rearrangement links TRBV19 to TRBJ2-1, with D hard to call. The V and J ends lost 8 bases and 0 bases respectively, with 8 bases between them. Per germline, CDR1 LNHDA and CDR2 SQIVND (reference sequence). CDR3 length: 13 residues.

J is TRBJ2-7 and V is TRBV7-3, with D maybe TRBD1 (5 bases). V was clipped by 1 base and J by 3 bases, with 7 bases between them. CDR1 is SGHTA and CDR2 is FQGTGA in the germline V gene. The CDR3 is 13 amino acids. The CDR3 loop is CASSLRQGYEQYF. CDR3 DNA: TGTGCCAGCAGCTTAAGGCAGGGCTACGAGCAGTACTTC.

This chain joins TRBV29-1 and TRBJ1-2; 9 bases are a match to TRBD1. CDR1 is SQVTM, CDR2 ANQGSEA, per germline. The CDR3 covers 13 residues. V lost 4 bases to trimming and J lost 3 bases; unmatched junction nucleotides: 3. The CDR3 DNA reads TGCAGCGTTGTGGACAGGGGTGACTATGGCTACACCTTC. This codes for CSVVDRGDYGYTF.

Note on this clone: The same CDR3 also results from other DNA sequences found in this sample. CDR3 sequence reads: CASSYGRGGHNEQFF. CDR3 in DNA: TGTGCCAGCAGTTACGGGCGGGGGGGCCACAATGAGCAGTTCTTC. This chain joins TRBV6-5 and TRBJ2-1; 9 positions agree with TRBD2. CDR3 length equals 15 residues. Per the germline V gene, CDR1 is MNHEY and CDR2 is SVGAGI. Germline trimming cut 2 bases from V and 5 bases from J; bases unmatched to any gene: 4.